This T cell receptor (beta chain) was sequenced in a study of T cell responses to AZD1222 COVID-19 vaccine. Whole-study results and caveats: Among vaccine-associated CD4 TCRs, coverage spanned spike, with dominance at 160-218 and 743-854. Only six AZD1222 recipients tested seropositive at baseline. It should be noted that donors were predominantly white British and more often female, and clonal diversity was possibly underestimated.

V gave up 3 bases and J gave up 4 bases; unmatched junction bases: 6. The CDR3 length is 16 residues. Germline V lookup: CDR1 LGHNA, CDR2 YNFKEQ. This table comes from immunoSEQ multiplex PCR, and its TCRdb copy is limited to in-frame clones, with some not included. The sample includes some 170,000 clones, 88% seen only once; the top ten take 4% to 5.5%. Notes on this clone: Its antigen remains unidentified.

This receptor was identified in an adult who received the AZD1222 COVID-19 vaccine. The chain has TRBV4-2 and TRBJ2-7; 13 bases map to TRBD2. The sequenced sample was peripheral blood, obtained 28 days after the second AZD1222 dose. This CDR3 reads CASSQPTTSGGYEQYF. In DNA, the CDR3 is TGTGCCAGCAGCCAGCCTACGACTAGCGGGGGGTACGAGCAGTACTTC.